Shown below are 27 T cell receptor beta chains from a single sample sequenced in a study of blood T cell repertoires in COVID-19. Here immunoSEQ multiplex PCR was the method, and the copy in TCRdb shows in-frame clones only, minus some. The sample includes about 200,000 clones, approximately 86% of them seen just once. Sequencing was done on a sample of PBMCs or T cells enriched from blood (not recorded which). These receptor sequences come from a woman aged 40 to 49 with acute COVID-19.

V and J are TRBV7-8 and TRBJ2-3; weak D call: TRBD1 (5 bases). CDR1 and CDR2 from the germline V gene are SGHVS and FQNEAQ. The V end was cut by 4 bases, the J end by 0 bases, with 14 bases between. The CDR3 runs to 16 residues. The CDR3 DNA sequence: TGTGCCAGCAGCTCAGACAGATTTACTAGCACAGATACGCAGTATTTT. Its translation is CASSSDRFTSTDTQYF.

The chain links TRBV2 to TRBJ1-5; D not certain. V dropped 6 bases and J dropped 0 bases, with 9 bases sitting between them. This CDR3 is built from 14 residues. CDR1 and CDR2 from the germline V gene are SNHLY and FYNNEI. The CDR3 sequence is CASRQFYSNQPQHF. The CDR3 DNA reads TGTGCCAGCAGACAGTTCTATAGCAATCAGCCCCAGCATTTT.

The CDR3 sequence is CASSLTQGFWDTEAFF. In nucleotides, the CDR3 is TGTGCCAGCAGTTTAACACAGGGCTTTTGGGACACTGAAGCTTTCTTT. The rearrangement uses TRBV27 and TRBJ1-1; possible D gene TRBD1, 6 bases. Trimming cost V 2 bases and J 3 bases, with 16 bases left between them. CDR3 length: 16 residues. Germline lookup yields CDR1 MNHEY and CDR2 SMNVEV (reference sequence).

This rearrangement joins TRBV7-6 to TRBJ2-6, with 7 bases lining up with TRBD1. V trimming: 5 bases; J trimming: 0 bases; junction bases outside the gene matches: 4. This CDR3 spans 16 amino acids. Germline V CDR1 and CDR2: SGHVS, FNYEAQ. The CDR3: CASSPGQFSGANVLTF. The CDR3 nucleotides read TGTGCCAGCAGCCCGGGACAGTTCTCTGGGGCCAACGTCCTGACTTTC.

The chain employs TRBV7-2 and TRBJ2-3; tentatively, D is TRBD2 (6 bases). Trimming removed 8 bases from V and 6 bases from J, with 21 bases in between. CDR3 length: 15 residues. The germline V gene encodes CDR1 SGHTA and CDR2 FQGNSA. Written as DNA, the CDR3 is TGTGCCAGCTCCAGGGAAAGGGGAGGTCAGGATACGCAGTATTTT. This codes for CASSRERGGQDTQYF.

This chain joins TRBV9 and TRBJ1-2; 7 bases map to TRBD1. Germline CDR1 reads SGDLS; CDR2 reads YYNGEE. V lost 4 bases to trimming and J lost 6 bases; unmatched junction nucleotides: 12. This CDR3 spans 15 amino acids. Here the CDR3 reads CASSHGRWTGDGYTF. CDR3 coding DNA: TGTGCCAGCAGCCACGGCCGTTGGACAGGCGATGGCTACACCTTC.

The V call is TRBV5-1, the J call TRBJ2-5; TRBD2 aligns across 11 bases. The germline V gene has CDR1 SGHRS and CDR2 YFSETQ. The CDR3 consists of 17 residues. Trimming removed 2 bases from V and 5 bases from J; junction bases left unmatched: 11. CDR3 in DNA: TGCGCCAGCAGCTTTTCCCCGGGACTAGCGGTCTCCGAGACCCAGTACTTC. Translation gives CASSFSPGLAVSETQYF.

This sequence joins TRBV7-9 and TRBJ1-1, with D tentatively TRBD1 (6 bases). V was pared by 3 bases and J by 3 bases, with 14 bases between. Germline V lookup: CDR1 SEHNR, CDR2 FQNEAQ (reference sequence). The CDR3 loop spans 15 amino acids. The CDR3 coding sequence is TGTGCCAGCAGCTTCTCGACAGGCGGAGACACTGAAGCTTTCTTT. It translates to CASSFSTGGDTEAFF.

V is TRBV18 and J is TRBJ2-3, with D possibly matching TRBD1 (5 bases). Trimming removed 2 bases from V and 3 bases from J, with 6 bases in between. Germline values: CDR1 KGHSH, CDR2 LQKENI. The CDR3 consists of 13 residues. CDR3 sequence: CASSPRQTDTQYF. DNA for the CDR3: TGTGCCAGCTCACCAAGACAGACAGATACGCAGTATTTT. The full variable domain, with the rest looked up from reference TRBV18 and TRBJ2-3, is NAGVMQNPRHLVRRRGQEARLRCSPMKGHSHVYWYRQLPEEGLKFMVYLQKENIIDESGMPKERFSAEFPKEGPSILRIQQVVRGDSAAYFCASSPRQTDTQYFGPGTRLTVL.

The J gene is TRBJ2-1, the V gene TRBV6-2 or TRBV6-3; 7 bases are shared with TRBD2. V shed 0 bases, J shed 6 bases, and the junction held 5 bases outside the gene matches. The CDR3 sequence is 15 residues long. CDR1 and CDR2 from the germline V gene are MNHEY and SVGEGT. CDR3 DNA: TGTGCCAGCAGTTACTCGGGGGGAGGGGTCAATGAGCAGTTCTTC. It encodes CASSYSGGGVNEQFF.

The chain recombines TRBV18 with TRBJ1-1; 9 nucleotides line up with TRBD1. Germline CDR1 is KGHSH and CDR2 is LQKENI. The junction had 5 bases not matched to a gene; V was cut back by 2 bases and J by 7 bases. The CDR3 runs 14 residues. The CDR3 nucleotides read TGTGCCAGCTCACCAAAGGACAGGGGAGGTGAAGCTTTCTTT. Amino acids: CASSPKDRGGEAFF.

The rearrangement joins TRBV5-1 to TRBJ1-1; unclear D gene. V lost 3 bases to trimming and J lost 1 base, with 10 bases between them. CDR1 SGHRS and CDR2 YFSETQ come from the germline V gene. This CDR3 spans 14 amino acids. CDR3 DNA: TGCGCCAGCAGCTCCCAGTTGGCGAACACTGAAGCTTTCTTT. As protein: CASSSQLANTEAFF.

V is TRBV12-3 or TRBV12-4 and J is TRBJ2-2; D gene unclear. Between the trimmed V and J ends, which lost 3 bases and 8 bases, there was a span of 10 bases. The CDR3 is 13 residues long. The CDR3 reads CASSLELLGELFF. Here the CDR3 DNA reads TGTGCCAGCAGTTTGGAGCTTTTGGGGGAGCTGTTTTTT.

The chain couples TRBV7-9 to TRBJ1-2, with 7 bases identical to TRBD1. J was trimmed by 4 bases and V by 3 bases; bases with no gene match: 5. Germline V gene sequence: CDR1 SEHNR, CDR2 FQNEAQ (reference sequence). The CDR3 runs to 14 residues. In DNA form, the CDR3 reads TGTGCCAGCAGCTTTATAGGGGGCCTCTATGGCTACACCTTC. Amino acid sequence: CASSFIGGLYGYTF.

V usage is TRBV12-3 or TRBV12-4 and J usage is TRBJ1-3; no clear D. Trimming removed 6 bases at V and 5 bases at J, with 11 bases between. The CDR3 contains 13 residues. Here the CDR3 DNA reads TGTGCCAGCAGGTCGGGATCCCGAAACACCATATATTTT. Its translation: CASRSGSRNTIYF.

The genes are TRBV29-1 and TRBJ2-7; 7 nucleotides agree with TRBD2. With 4 bases clipped from V and 1 base from J, the junction kept 4 bases outside the gene matches. CDR3 size: 13 residues. CDR1 is SQVTM and CDR2 is ANQGSEA in the germline V gene. The CDR3 coding sequence is TGCAGCGTTGGGGCTAGCGGTTCCTACGAGCAGTACTTC. Protein product: CSVGASGSYEQYF.

This rearrangement joins TRBV27 to TRBJ1-6; 7 bases match TRBD1. This CDR3 has 13 residues. V was pared by 9 bases and J by 10 bases, with 9 bases of the junction left unmatched. Germline V gene data show CDR1 as MNHEY and CDR2 as SMNVEV (reference sequence). CDR3 coding DNA: TGTGCCAGTATGGACAGGTTGAGGTCACCCCTCCACTTT. This sequence encodes CASMDRLRSPLHF.

The chain recombines TRBV28 with TRBJ1-6; 7 bases align to TRBD1. V dropped 6 bases and J dropped 0; count of bases not matched to a gene: 5. Germline loops: CDR1 MDHEN, CDR2 SYDVKM. The CDR3 loop spans 16 amino acids. DNA of the CDR3: TGTGCCAGCAGCTCGGGACAGAGCTCCTATAATTCACCCCTCCACTTT. Its protein is CASSSGQSSYNSPLHF.

The chain uses TRBV19 and TRBJ1-1, with D unclear. The germline V and J ends were trimmed by 7 bases and 1 base, with 7 bases remaining between them. Germline V gene sequence: CDR1 LNHDA, CDR2 SQIVND (reference sequence). The CDR3 covers 12 residues. CDR3: CASTVGNTEAFF. As DNA, the CDR3 is TGTGCCAGTACGGTTGGGAACACTGAAGCTTTCTTT.

V gene TRBV7-9 combines with J gene TRBJ2-2; 7 bases map to TRBD1. V lost 5 bases, J lost 1 base, and 10 bases stayed unmatched. This CDR3 is built from 17 residues. CDR1 is SEHNR and CDR2 is FQNEAQ in the germline V gene (reference sequence). DNA of the CDR3: TGTGCCAGCAGCCAACCTATGACAGGGAGGAACACCGGGGAGCTGTTTTTT. Translation gives CASSQPMTGRNTGELFF.

The chain combines TRBV7-2 with TRBJ2-1; D may be TRBD1 (5 bases). The V and J ends lost 1 base and 5 bases respectively, with 6 bases between them. The CDR3 is made up of 13 amino acids. Per the germline V gene, CDR1 is SGHTA and CDR2 is FQGNSA. CDR3 loop: CASSLGQHNEQFF. The CDR3 DNA reads as TGTGCCAGCAGCTTAGGACAGCACAATGAGCAGTTCTTC. Combining the CDR3 with reference TRBV7-2 and TRBJ2-1 gives the whole variable domain GAGVSQSPSNKVTEKGKDVELRCDPISGHTALYWYRQSLGQGLEFLIYFQGNSAPDKSGLPSDRFSAERTGGSVSTLTIQRTQQEDSAVYLCASSLGQHNEQFFGPGTRLTVL.

This chain joins TRBV11-2 and TRBJ2-2, with TRBD2 matching over 13 bases. Germline CDR1 reads SGHAT; CDR2 reads FQNNGV. The V gene end was trimmed by 5 bases and the J gene end by 8 bases; junction bases not matched to a gene: 8. The length of the CDR3 is 16 residues. The CDR3 reads CASSVTSGRAFGELFF. CDR3 bases: TGTGCCAGCAGCGTAACTAGCGGGAGGGCCTTTGGGGAGCTGTTTTTT.

V gene TRBV18 combines with J gene TRBJ2-5; tentatively, D is TRBD1 (5 bases). Germline-derived CDR1 and CDR2 are KGHSH and LQKENI. The V end lost 0 bases, the J end lost 4 bases, and 9 bases lay between the germline ends. The CDR3 has 14 amino acids. DNA for the CDR3: TGTGCCAGCTCACCACCGTCAGGGCGAGAGACCCAGTACTTC. As protein: CASSPPSGRETQYF.

The chain has TRBV7-2 and TRBJ2-7; TRBD2 is a possible D gene (6 bases). Trimming shortened V by 4 bases and J by 0 bases, and 13 bases separated the two germline ends. CDR1 SGHTA and CDR2 FQGNSA come from the germline V gene. The CDR3 length is 15 residues. The CDR3: CASSSVAGSSYEQYF. The CDR3 region has the DNA TGTGCCAGCAGCTCAGTGGCCGGGAGCTCCTACGAGCAGTACTTC.

The chain has TRBV3-1 (or the pseudogene TRBV3-2) and TRBJ1-2, with D maybe TRBD1 (6 bases). The germline CDR1 and CDR2 sequences are LGHDT and YNNKEL (reference sequence). The V end lost 0 bases, the J end lost 8 bases, and 13 bases lay between the germline ends. The CDR3 has 14 amino acids. CDR3 region: CASSQETGRGGYTF. The DNA of the CDR3 is TGTGCCAGCAGCCAAGAAACAGGGCGCGGGGGCTACACCTTC.

This chain joins TRBV5-6 and TRBJ2-3, with a tentative D call TRBD2 (5 bases). The ends were cut back, 2 bases at V and 7 bases at J, with 11 bases in the middle. In germline, CDR1 is SGHDT, CDR2 YYEEEE. This CDR3 contains 13 residues. CDR3 in DNA: TGTGCCAGCAGCTTTGACGCGGGCTATACGCAGTATTTT. This sequence encodes CASSFDAGYTQYF.

This chain joins TRBV19 and TRBJ2-7; TRBD1 matches at 7 bases. The V and J ends lost 5 bases and 2 bases, in that order; junction bases with no gene match: 9. The CDR3 consists of 15 residues. Per the germline V gene, CDR1 is LNHDA and CDR2 is SQIVND (reference sequence). CDR3 nucleotide sequence: TGTGCCAGTAGTCCGCAAGCGCAGGGGGCCTACGAGCAGTACTTC. Translating it yields CASSPQAQGAYEQYF.